This record looks at one TCR beta chain sequence and its context. Its antigen remains unidentified. The sample is drawn from a study of T cells after posttransplantation cyclophosphamide. Findings of the study overall: Skin or GI-infiltrating T cells shared few TRB sequences with blood. TRB clonality was highly associated with recipient CMV seropositivity and reactivation. Later post-transplant blood repertoires were often dominated by donor CD8+ memory clones.

Cyclophosphamide on days +3 and +4 followed busulfan-fludarabine conditioning and a marrow graft. Profiling relied on immunoSEQ multiplex PCR, and the TCRdb table lists in-frame clones only, not all of them. The repertoire includes some 10,000 clones, about four fifths of them detected once, and 15% sits in the top ten. CDR3 length: 14 residues. After removal of 8 bases from V and 7 bases from J, the junction contained 10 bases not matched to a gene. CDR1 and CDR2 from the germline V gene are SQVTM and ANQGSEA. The chain recombines TRBV29-1 with TRBJ2-1, with 11 bases that match TRBD1. This TCR came from a female patient aged 40-50 years who received an allogeneic stem cell transplant from a related donor, was CMV-positive, and had no GVHD. A share of the T cells may be of graft donor origin. The sample in question was PBMCs, obtained 1,700 to 2,000 days after a stem cell transplant with posttransplant cyclophosphamide. CDR3 coding DNA: TGCAGCTCTGGGGGACAGGGGGTAAGGAATGAGCAGTTCTTC. Amino acid sequence: CSSGGQGVRNEQFF.